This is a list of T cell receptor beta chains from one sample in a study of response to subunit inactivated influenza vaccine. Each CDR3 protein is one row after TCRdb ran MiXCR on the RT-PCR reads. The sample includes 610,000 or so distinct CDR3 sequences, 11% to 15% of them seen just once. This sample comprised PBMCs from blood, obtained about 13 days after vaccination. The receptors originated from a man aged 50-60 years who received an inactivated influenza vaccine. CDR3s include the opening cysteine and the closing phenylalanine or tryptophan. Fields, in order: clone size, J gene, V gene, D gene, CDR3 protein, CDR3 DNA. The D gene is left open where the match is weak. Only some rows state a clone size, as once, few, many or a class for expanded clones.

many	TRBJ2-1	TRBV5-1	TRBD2	CASSDPGTSVLNEQFF	TGCGCCAGCAGCGACCCCGGGACTAGCGTTCTCAATGAGCAGTTCTTC
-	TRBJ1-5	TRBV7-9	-	CASSLGAGHSNQPQHF	TGTGCCAGCAGCTTAGGGGCAGGACATAGCAATCAGCCCCAGCATTTT
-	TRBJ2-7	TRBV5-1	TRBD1	CASSFGTDSYEQYF	TGCGCCAGCAGCTTCGGGACAGACTCCTACGAGCAGTACTTC
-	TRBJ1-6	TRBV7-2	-	CASSPVEGLDNSPLHF	TGTGCCAGCAGCCCCGTGGAGGGGTTGGATAATTCACCCCTCCACTTT
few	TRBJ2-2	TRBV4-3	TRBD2	CASSLGLAGPANTGELFF	TGCGCCAGCAGCCTCGGACTAGCGGGACCCGCGAACACCGGGGAGCTGTTTTTT
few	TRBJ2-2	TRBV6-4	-	CASSVNSGAGELFF	TGTGCCAGCAGTGTCAACAGCGGCGCCGGGGAGCTGTTTTTT
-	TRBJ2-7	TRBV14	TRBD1	CASSQEQTGGYEQYF	TGTGCCAGCAGCCAAGAGCAGACAGGGGGCTACGAGCAGTACTTC
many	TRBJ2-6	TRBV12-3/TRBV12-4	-	CASSLVGAKGANVLTF	TGTGCCAGCAGTTTAGTGGGGGCGAAAGGGGCCAACGTCCTGACTTTC
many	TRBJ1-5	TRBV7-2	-	CASSPGHQPQHF	TGTGCCAGCAGCCCGGGGCATCAGCCCCAGCATTTT
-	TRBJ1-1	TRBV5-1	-	CASSPGGTIVTEAFF	TGCGCCAGCAGCCCGGGGGGGACAATCGTGACTGAAGCTTTCTTT
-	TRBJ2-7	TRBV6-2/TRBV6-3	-	CASSYLRTGSEQYF	TGTGCCAGCAGTTACTTACGGACGGGAAGCGAGCAGTACTTC
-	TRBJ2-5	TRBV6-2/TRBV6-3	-	CASSYFTIRDWETQYF	TGTGCCAGCAGTTACTTCACGATAAGGGACTGGGAGACCCAGTACTTC
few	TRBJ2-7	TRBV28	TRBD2	CASKTSGRRSYEQYF	TGTGCCAGCAAGACTAGCGGGAGGAGGTCCTACGAGCAGTACTTC
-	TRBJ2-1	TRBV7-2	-	CASSLVGGAGLEQFF	TGTGCCAGCAGCTTAGTTGGGGGTGCGGGGTTGGAGCAGTTCTTC
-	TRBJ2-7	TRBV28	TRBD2	CASRLAGGPREQYF	TGTGCCAGCAGATTAGCGGGAGGGCCCCGCGAGCAGTACTTC
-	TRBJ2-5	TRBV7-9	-	CASSLQRLETQYF	TGTGCCAGCAGCTTACAGAGGCTAGAGACCCAGTACTTC
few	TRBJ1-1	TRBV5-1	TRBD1	CASSLARQGGGEAFF	TGCGCCAGCAGCTTGGCCCGACAGGGAGGAGGTGAAGCTTTCTTT
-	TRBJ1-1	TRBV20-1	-	CSARGGGEITEAFF	TGCAGTGCTAGAGGGGGTGGGGAGATCACTGAAGCTTTCTTT
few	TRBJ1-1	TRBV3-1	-	CASEPRPGGATEAFF	TGTGCCAGCGAGCCAAGACCCGGGGGGGCTACTGAAGCTTTCTTT
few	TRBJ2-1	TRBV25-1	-	CASSDSGSGYNEQFF	TGTGCCAGCAGTGATTCGGGGAGTGGATACAATGAGCAGTTCTTC
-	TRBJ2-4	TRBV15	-	CATSRDRGQNIQYF	TGTGCCACCAGCAGAGATCGAGGCCAAAACATTCAGTACTTC
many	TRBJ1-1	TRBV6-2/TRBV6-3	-	CASSFTGMNTEAFF	TGTGCCAGCAGTTTCACAGGGATGAACACTGAAGCTTTCTTT
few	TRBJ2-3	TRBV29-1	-	CAGELISTDTQYF	TGCGCAGGGGAACTCATTAGCACAGATACGCAGTATTTT
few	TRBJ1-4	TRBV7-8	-	CASSPTGSAGINEKLFF	TGTGCCAGCAGCCCCACAGGCAGCGCAGGGATTAATGAAAAACTGTTTTTT
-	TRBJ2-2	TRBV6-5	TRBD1	CASSNTGARPGELFF	TGTGCCAGCAGTAACACAGGGGCGCGGCCCGGGGAGCTGTTTTTT
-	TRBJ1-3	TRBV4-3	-	CASSQDPIRDGNTIYF	TGCGCCAGCAGCCAAGATCCTATCAGGGACGGAAACACCATATATTTT
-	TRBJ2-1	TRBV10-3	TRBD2	CAISEGGGAQNEQFF	TGTGCCATCAGTGAGGGCGGGGGGGCCCAGAATGAGCAGTTCTTC